This TCR beta chain was found in a study of Graves' ophthalmopathy and Graves' hyperthyroidism. About the study: There was a collection of peripheral blood at initial diagnosis, before any treatment.

As the template, RNA transcripts were used to amplify TCR beta CDR3 regions. HTBI primers were employed in first-round RT-PCR, then a second-round multiplex PCR followed. MiXCR was run by TCRdb on the multiplex PCR reads, yielding one entry per CDR3 protein. The repertoire holds 650,000 to 800,000 distinct CDR3 sequences, with 35% to 50% as singletons. Trimming left V 5 bases short and J 1 base short, with 11 bases between. Germline V CDR1 and CDR2: SGHTA, FQGNSA. This CDR3 is 14 amino acids long. The rearrangement links TRBV7-2 to TRBJ2-5; a weak D match, TRBD2 (5 bases). The TCR sequence derives from an adult man with Graves' ophthalmopathy. The source material was peripheral blood. The CDR3 DNA reads TGTGCCAGCAGCGCCCCGGCGGGCCAAGAGACCCAGTACTTC. This sequence encodes CASSAPAGQETQYF.